These 2 T cell receptor beta chains were all obtained from the same sample, sequenced in a study of blood T cell repertoires in COVID-19. Assay: immunoSEQ multiplex PCR; the TCRdb copy retains only in-frame clones and omits some. The sample shows tens of thousands of clones, roughly 90% of them seen only once. Sequenced sample: peripheral blood. Receptor source: a human donor in a cohort sampled during active COVID-19.

A few counts support this clone. This rearrangement joins TRBV18 to TRBJ2-2; 7 bases map to TRBD1. The CDR3 runs to 15 residues. The V and J ends lost 0 bases and 5 bases, in that order; junction bases with no gene match: 3. The germline V gene encodes CDR1 KGHSH and CDR2 LQKENI. In DNA form, the CDR3 reads TGTGCCAGCTCACCACCGAACAGGGGAACCGGGGAGCTGTTTTTT. This codes for CASSPPNRGTGELFF.

This clone was seen just once. The chain recombines TRBV5-4 with TRBJ2-3, with D possibly TRBD2 on 5 matching bases. Germline V gene data show CDR1 as SGHNT and CDR2 as YYREEE (reference sequence). The CDR3 runs to 15 residues. V was shortened by 4 bases and J by 0 bases, with 12 bases between the two germline ends. The CDR3 DNA sequence: TGTGCCAGCAGCCCCGGGATAGCTAGCACAGATACGCAGTATTTT. It translates to CASSPGIASTDTQYF.